Each of the 23 T cell receptor beta chains below was sequenced from the same sample in a study of PD-1 blockade in classical Hodgkin lymphoma. Following autologous stem cell transplantation, relapse occurred in every patient, and exposure to brentuximab vedotin varied. Clones were read by immunoSEQ multiplex PCR, and TCRdb kept only the in-frame ones, dropping some. The sample has about 40,000 clones, over 80% seen once. Material: peripheral blood mononuclear cells (PBMCs), obtained at baseline. The receptor set was obtained from a human donor with classical Hodgkin lymphoma.

This chain joins TRBV21-1 and TRBJ2-7; the table assigns TRBD1, which was not confirmed against the DNA. TRBV21-1 is a known pseudogene. The CDR3 runs to 19 residues. The CDR3: CASSKSRTGVWDGAYEQYF. The CDR3 DNA reads as TGTGCCAGCAGCAAATCCCGGACAGGGGTTTGGGATGGGGCCTACGAGCAGTACTTC.

The rearrangement links TRBV5-6 to TRBJ1-1, with 8 bases matching TRBD1. After removal of 1 base from V and 1 base from J, the junction contained 0 bases not matched to a gene. From germline, CDR1 is SGHDT and CDR2 YYEEEE. This CDR3 region has 14 residues. CDR3 residues: CASSLTGGNTEAFF. CDR3 nucleotide sequence: TGTGCCAGCAGCTTGACAGGGGGGAACACTGAAGCTTTCTTT.

The J gene is TRBJ1-5, the V gene TRBV4-3; D ambiguous. This CDR3 has 15 residues. Germline V gene data show CDR1 as LGHNA and CDR2 as YSLEER. V lost 0 bases and J 1 base, leaving 7 bases between the germline ends. CDR3 sequence (DNA): TGCGCCAGCAGCCAAGATTGGAGGAGCAATCAGCCCCAGCATTTT. Protein product: CASSQDWRSNQPQHF.

V and J are TRBV5-6 and TRBJ2-3; TRBD1 aligns across 7 bases. CDR1 is SGHDT, CDR2 YYEEEE, per germline. This CDR3 spans 16 amino acids. After removal of 3 bases from V and 0 bases from J, the junction contained 7 bases not matched to a gene. The CDR3 DNA follows: TGTGCCAGCAGCTCGATCGACAGGGAGAGCACAGATACGCAGTATTTT. Encoded protein: CASSSIDRESTDTQYF. The full variable domain, its missing parts supplied by reference TRBV5-6 and TRBJ2-3, is DAGVTQSPTHLIKTRGQQVTLRCSPKSGHDTVSWYQQALGQGPQFIFQYYEEEERQRGNFPDRFSGHQFPNYSSELNVNALLLGDSALYLCASSSIDRESTDTQYFGPGTRLTVL.

V gene TRBV21-1 combines with J gene TRBJ2-1; TRBD2 was called by the table and not checked on the DNA. TRBV21-1 is marked as a pseudogene. This CDR3 region has 17 residues. The chain's CDR3 is CASSKKTQLTGADEQFF. The CDR3 region has the DNA TGTGCCAGCAGCAAAAAAACGCAACTAACGGGAGCCGATGAGCAGTTCTTC.

This clone was observed a few times. The genes are TRBV11-2 and TRBJ2-5; D remains unclear. The CDR3 is 15 amino acids. V lost 1 base to trimming and J lost 3 bases, with 12 bases between them. CDR1 and CDR2 (germline): SGHAT, FQNNGV. In nucleotides, the CDR3 is TGTGCCAGCAGCTTAGGAGGCGGCCCCAAAGAGACCCAGTACTTC. Translated, it gives CASSLGGGPKETQYF.

The chain couples TRBV6-6 to TRBJ1-4; the D gene is possibly TRBD1 (5 bases). Trimming took off 6 bases at V and 0 bases at J, with 8 bases between the two ends. Per germline, CDR1 MNHNY and CDR2 SVGAGI (reference sequence). The CDR3 has 14 residues. In DNA, the CDR3 is TGTGCCAGCAGGGGACGGACAACTAATGAAAAACTGTTTTTT. Translation: CASRGRTTNEKLFF.

Only a few counts were recorded for this clone. This sequence joins TRBV6-1 and TRBJ2-1, with a possible D match to TRBD1 (6 bases). The CDR3 has 16 residues. Trimming pared 4 bases from V and 4 bases from J, leaving 17 bases between. Germline V gene data show CDR1 as MNHNS and CDR2 as SASEGT. DNA of the CDR3: TGTGCCAGCAGTGCCCGAACAGGGATGGTTTACAATGAGCAGTTCTTC. This encodes CASSARTGMVYNEQFF.

As DNA, the CDR3 is TGTGCCAGCAGCCAAGAATGGGGCAGGGAAAAACTGTTTTTT. This codes for CASSQEWGREKLFF. The chain is built from TRBV14 and TRBJ1-4, with a tentative D call TRBD1 (5 bases). The germline V gene has CDR1 SGHDN and CDR2 FVKESK. This CDR3 has 14 residues. The ends were cut back, 0 bases at V and 8 bases at J, with 10 bases in the middle.

The rearrangement uses TRBV9 and TRBJ2-1; D possibly corresponds to TRBD1 (6 bases). CDR3 length equals 15 residues. Trimming pared 4 bases from V and 0 bases from J, leaving 11 bases between. Per the germline V gene, CDR1 is SGDLS and CDR2 is YYNGEE. DNA of the CDR3: TGTGCCAGCAGCTTAGGGGGTAACTCCTACAATGAGCAGTTCTTC. It is translated as CASSLGGNSYNEQFF.

The chain couples TRBV7-2 to TRBJ2-7; D gene ambiguous. Trimming removed 1 base at V and 4 bases at J, with 11 bases between. Germline CDR1 and CDR2: SGHTA and FQGNSA. This CDR3 region has 14 residues. The CDR3 protein is CASSLVGPLYEQYF. Here the CDR3 DNA reads TGTGCCAGCAGCTTAGTCGGTCCTTTATACGAGCAGTACTTC.

This clone came up a few times. This rearrangement joins TRBV5-1 to TRBJ1-2; TRBD1 might be the D (5 bases). With 1 base removed from V and 2 bases from J, the gap between germline ends came to 9 bases. CDR1 and CDR2 (germline): SGHRS, YFSETQ. There are 14 residues in the CDR3. CDR3 residues: CASSLTGYNYGYTF. The CDR3 DNA sequence: TGCGCCAGCAGCTTGACAGGATACAACTATGGCTACACCTTC.

DNA of the CDR3: TGTGCCTGGAAACTCTCTGCTGTCGGTGAGCAGTTCTTC. This codes for CAWKLSAVGEQFF. This chain joins TRBV30 and TRBJ2-1; D gene ambiguous. The CDR3 runs to 13 residues. CDR1 and CDR2 (germline): GTSNPN, SVGIG (reference sequence). The V end was cut by 4 bases, the J end by 9 bases, with 16 bases between.

This chain connects TRBV7-2 to TRBJ2-7; TRBD2 might be the D (6 bases). In germline, CDR1 is SGHTA, CDR2 FQGNSA. The CDR3 runs 17 residues. V lost 3 bases and J lost 0, with 18 bases in between. The chain's CDR3 is CASSFFSSAWSSYEQYF. DNA for the CDR3: TGTGCCAGCAGCTTTTTCTCTAGCGCCTGGAGCTCCTACGAGCAGTACTTC.

The chain uses TRBV19 and TRBJ2-3; 12 bases agree with TRBD2. Per the germline V gene, CDR1 is LNHDA and CDR2 is SQIVND (reference sequence). With V trimmed by 4 bases and J by 0 bases, 2 bases remained unmatched. The CDR3 is 16 residues long. CDR3 in amino acids: CASSRLAGASTDTQYF. In nucleotides, the CDR3 is TGTGCCAGTAGTAGACTAGCGGGGGCTAGCACAGATACGCAGTATTTT.

The chain couples TRBV2 to TRBJ1-1; no firm D call. CDR1 and CDR2 from the germline V gene are SNHLY and FYNNEI. Trimming left V 1 base short and J 1 base short, with 7 bases between. The length of the CDR3 is 14 residues. The CDR3 DNA reads TGTGCCAGCAGTGAAGGGCCAACGAACACTGAAGCTTTCTTT. Protein product: CASSEGPTNTEAFF.

This clone showed up just once. J is TRBJ1-1 and V is TRBV7-3; D gene unclear. The CDR3 is 13 amino acids. V was trimmed by 2 bases and J by 6 bases, leaving 10 bases between them. Germline loops: CDR1 SGHTA, CDR2 FQGTGA. The CDR3 nucleotides read TGTGCCAGCAGCTTATTAGGGAAGGCTGAAGCTTTCTTT. Its translation is CASSLLGKAEAFF.

The chain is built from TRBV21-1 and TRBJ1-6. TRBV21-1 is a recognized pseudogene. The CDR3 totals 17 residues. CDR3 in amino acids: CATTAVVGARLGSPLHF. CDR3 nucleotide sequence: TGTGCCACTACAGCTGTCGTGGGGGCCAGACTAGGGTCACCCCTCCACTTT.

The V gene is TRBV7-2, the J gene TRBJ1-6; D gene uncertain. This CDR3 has 15 amino acids. Between the trimmed V and J ends, which lost 2 bases and 2 bases, there was a span of 7 bases. Germline V CDR1 and CDR2: SGHTA, FQGNSA. This CDR3 reads CASSLRTAYNSPLHF. As DNA, the CDR3 is TGTGCCAGCAGCTTAAGAACGGCCTATAATTCACCCCTCCACTTT.

This clone is a singleton in its sample. The chain has TRBV5-1 and TRBJ1-1, with 9 bases matching TRBD1. Trimming at V came to 0 bases and at J to 10 bases, leaving 10 bases not matched to a gene. The CDR3 covers 15 residues. CDR1 and CDR2 (germline): SGHRS, YFSETQ. CDR3 in DNA: TGCGCCAGCAGCTTGGCCCCCACAGGGGGCGCGGGAGCTTTCTTT. Its protein product is CASSLAPTGGAGAFF.

This chain uses TRBV7-9 with TRBJ2-3; D is perhaps TRBD1 (6 bases). Germline lookup yields CDR1 SEHNR and CDR2 FQNEAQ (reference sequence). The CDR3 is 15 amino acids. Trimming shortened V by 7 bases and J by 2 bases, and 16 bases separated the two germline ends. CDR3 nucleotide sequence: TGTGCCAGCACCCACCACAGGGCCTACACAGATACGCAGTATTTT. This translates into CASTHHRAYTDTQYF.

The chain recombines TRBV28 with TRBJ2-1; 9 bases map to TRBD1. Per the germline V gene, CDR1 is MDHEN and CDR2 is SYDVKM. With 6 bases clipped from V and 3 bases from J, the junction kept 3 bases outside the gene matches. This CDR3 contains 14 residues. CDR3 sequence: CASSKDRGYNEQFF. DNA of the CDR3: TGTGCCAGCAGCAAGGACAGGGGCTACAATGAGCAGTTCTTC.

This clone was detected once. V and J are TRBV4-1 and TRBJ2-2, with no clear D. V shed 0 bases and J shed 6 bases, with 5 bases lying between them. The CDR3 spans 13 residues. From germline, CDR1 is MGHRA and CDR2 YSYEKL. This CDR3 is CASSQEEAGELFF. The CDR3 bases are TGCGCCAGCAGCCAAGAAGAGGCCGGGGAGCTGTTTTTT.